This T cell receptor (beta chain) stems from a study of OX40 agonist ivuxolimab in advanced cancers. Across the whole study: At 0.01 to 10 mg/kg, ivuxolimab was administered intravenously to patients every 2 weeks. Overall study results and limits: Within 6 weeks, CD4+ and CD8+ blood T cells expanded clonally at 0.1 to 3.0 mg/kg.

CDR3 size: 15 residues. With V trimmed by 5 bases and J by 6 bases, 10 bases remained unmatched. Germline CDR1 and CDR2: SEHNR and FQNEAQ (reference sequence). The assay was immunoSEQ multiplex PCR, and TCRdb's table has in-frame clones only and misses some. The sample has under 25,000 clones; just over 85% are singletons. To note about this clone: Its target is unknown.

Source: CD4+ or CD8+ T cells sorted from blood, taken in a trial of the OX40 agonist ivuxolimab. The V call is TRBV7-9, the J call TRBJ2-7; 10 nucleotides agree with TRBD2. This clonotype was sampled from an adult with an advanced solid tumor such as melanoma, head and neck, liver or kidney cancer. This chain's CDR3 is CASSKAGGARGEQYF. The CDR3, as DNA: TGTGCCAGCAGCAAAGCGGGGGGGGCCAGGGGCGAGCAGTACTTC.